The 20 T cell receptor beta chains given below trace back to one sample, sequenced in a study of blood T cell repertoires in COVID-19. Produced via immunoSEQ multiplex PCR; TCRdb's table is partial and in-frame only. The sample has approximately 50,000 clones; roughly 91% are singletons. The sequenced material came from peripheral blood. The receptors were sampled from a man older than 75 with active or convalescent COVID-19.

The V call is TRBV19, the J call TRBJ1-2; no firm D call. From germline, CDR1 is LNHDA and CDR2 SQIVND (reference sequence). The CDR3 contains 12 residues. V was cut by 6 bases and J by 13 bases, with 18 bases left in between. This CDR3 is CASSVVSGRVTF. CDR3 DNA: TGTGCCAGTAGCGTGGTGAGTGGTCGGGTCACCTTC.

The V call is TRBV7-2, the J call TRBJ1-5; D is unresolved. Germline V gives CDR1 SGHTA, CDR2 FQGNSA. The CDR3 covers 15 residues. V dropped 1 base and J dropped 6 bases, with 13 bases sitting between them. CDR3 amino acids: CASSLGVGSPQPQHF. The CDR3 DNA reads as TGTGCCAGCAGCTTAGGTGTTGGTAGTCCTCAGCCCCAGCATTTT.

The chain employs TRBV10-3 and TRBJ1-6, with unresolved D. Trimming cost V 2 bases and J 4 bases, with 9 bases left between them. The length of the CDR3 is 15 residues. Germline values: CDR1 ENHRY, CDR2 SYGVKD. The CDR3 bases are TGTGCCATCAGTGAGGAGCGGGATTATAATTCACCCCTCCACTTT. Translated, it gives CAISEERDYNSPLHF.

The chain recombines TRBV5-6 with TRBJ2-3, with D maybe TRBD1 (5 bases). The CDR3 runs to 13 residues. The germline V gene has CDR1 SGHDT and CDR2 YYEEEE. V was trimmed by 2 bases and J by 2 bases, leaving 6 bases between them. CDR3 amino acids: CASSFGATDTQYF. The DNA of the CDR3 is TGTGCCAGCAGCTTTGGGGCCACAGATACGCAGTATTTT.

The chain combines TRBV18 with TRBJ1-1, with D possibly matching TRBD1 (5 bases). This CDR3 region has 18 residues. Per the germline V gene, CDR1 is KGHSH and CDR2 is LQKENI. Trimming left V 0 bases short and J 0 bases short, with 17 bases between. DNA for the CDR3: TGTGCCAGCTCACCACCAAATTTTGGTGCAGGGTTGAACACTGAAGCTTTCTTT. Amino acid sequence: CASSPPNFGAGLNTEAFF. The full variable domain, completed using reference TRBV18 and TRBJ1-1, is NAGVMQNPRHLVRRRGQEARLRCSPMKGHSHVYWYRQLPEEGLKFMVYLQKENIIDESGMPKERFSAEFPKEGPSILRIQQVVRGDSAAYFCASSPPNFGAGLNTEAFFGQGTRLTVV.

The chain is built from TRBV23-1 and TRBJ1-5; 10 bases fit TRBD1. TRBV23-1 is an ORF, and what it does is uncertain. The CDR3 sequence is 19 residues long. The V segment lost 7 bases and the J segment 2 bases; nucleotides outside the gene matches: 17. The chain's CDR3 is CASNTKDQRQGACNQPQHF. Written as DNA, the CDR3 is TGCGCCAGCAACACCAAAGATCAGAGACAGGGGGCTTGCAATCAGCCCCAGCATTTT.

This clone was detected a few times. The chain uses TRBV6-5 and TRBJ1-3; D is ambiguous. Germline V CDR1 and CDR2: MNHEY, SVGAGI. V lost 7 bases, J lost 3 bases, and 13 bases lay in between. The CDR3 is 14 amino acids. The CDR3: CASTNSAYGNTIYF. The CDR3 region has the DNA TGTGCCAGCACGAACTCCGCCTATGGAAACACCATATATTTT.

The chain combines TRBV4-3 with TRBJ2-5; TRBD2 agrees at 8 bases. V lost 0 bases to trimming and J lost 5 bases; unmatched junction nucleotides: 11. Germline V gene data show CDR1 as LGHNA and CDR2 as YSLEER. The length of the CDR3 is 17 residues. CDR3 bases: TGCGCCAGCAGCCAAGATCTGGGAAGCGGGAGAGGGGAGACCCAGTACTTC. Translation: CASSQDLGSGRGETQYF.

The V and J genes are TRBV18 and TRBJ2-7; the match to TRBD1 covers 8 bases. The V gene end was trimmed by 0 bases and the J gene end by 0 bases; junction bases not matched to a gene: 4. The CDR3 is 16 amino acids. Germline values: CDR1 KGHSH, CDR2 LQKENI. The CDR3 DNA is TGTGCCAGCTCACCACCGGGACAGGCTAGCTCCTACGAGCAGTACTTC. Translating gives CASSPPGQASSYEQYF.

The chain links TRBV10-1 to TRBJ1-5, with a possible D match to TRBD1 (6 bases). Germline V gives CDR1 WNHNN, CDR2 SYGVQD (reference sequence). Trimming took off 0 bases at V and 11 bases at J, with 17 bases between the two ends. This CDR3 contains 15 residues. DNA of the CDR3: TGCGCCAGCAGTGAGTCGGAGTGGGGGCTCCAAGCCCAGCATTTT. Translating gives CASSESEWGLQAQHF.

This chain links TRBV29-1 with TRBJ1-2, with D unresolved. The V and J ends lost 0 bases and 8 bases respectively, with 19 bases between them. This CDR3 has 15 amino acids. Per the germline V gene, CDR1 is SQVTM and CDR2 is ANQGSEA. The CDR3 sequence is CSVEDHVATRRGYTF. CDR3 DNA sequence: TGCAGCGTTGAAGATCATGTGGCTACGCGCAGGGGCTACACCTTC. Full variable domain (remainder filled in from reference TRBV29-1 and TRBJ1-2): SAVISQKPSRDICQRGTSLTIQCQVDSQVTMMFWYRQQPGQSLTLIATANQGSEATYESGFVIDKFPISRPNLTFSTLTVSNMSPEDSSIYLCSVEDHVATRRGYTFGSGTRLTVV.

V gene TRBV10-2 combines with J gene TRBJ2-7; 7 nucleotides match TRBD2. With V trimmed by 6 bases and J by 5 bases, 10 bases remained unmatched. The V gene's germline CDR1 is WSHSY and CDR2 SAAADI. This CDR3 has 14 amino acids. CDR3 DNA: TGCGCCAGCAGGGTAGCGGGCCCTGGGCACGAGCAGTACTTC. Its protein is CASRVAGPGHEQYF.

CDR3 amino acids: CASSFLGTGDTEAFF. CDR3 bases: TGCGCCAGCAGCTTTCTCGGAACAGGGGACACTGAAGCTTTCTTT. V and J are TRBV5-1 and TRBJ1-1; TRBD1 matches 7 bases. In germline, CDR1 is SGHRS, CDR2 YFSETQ. The CDR3 runs to 15 residues. V was pared by 2 bases and J by 3 bases, with 7 bases of the junction left unmatched.

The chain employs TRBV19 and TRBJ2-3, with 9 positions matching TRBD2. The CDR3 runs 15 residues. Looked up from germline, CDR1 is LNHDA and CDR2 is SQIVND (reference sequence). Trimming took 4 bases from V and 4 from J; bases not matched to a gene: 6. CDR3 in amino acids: CASSRAGGQADTQYF. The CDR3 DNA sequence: TGTGCCAGTAGTAGGGCGGGAGGGCAGGCAGATACGCAGTATTTT.

CDR3 loop: CASSRDKGYEQYF. The CDR3 nucleotides read TGCGCCAGCAGCCGGGACAAGGGGTACGAGCAGTACTTC. The chain combines TRBV10-1 with TRBJ2-7; D is possibly TRBD1 (6 bases). Germline-derived CDR1 and CDR2 are WNHNN and SYGVQD (reference sequence). The CDR3 contains 13 residues. V was shortened by 6 bases and J by 4 bases, with 13 bases between the two germline ends.

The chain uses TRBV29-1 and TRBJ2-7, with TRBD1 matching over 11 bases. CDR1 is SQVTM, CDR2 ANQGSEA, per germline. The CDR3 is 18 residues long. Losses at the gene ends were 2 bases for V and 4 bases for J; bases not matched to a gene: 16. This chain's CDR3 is CSVETSHPGQGDPYEQYF. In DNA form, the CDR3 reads TGCAGCGTTGAAACCTCTCATCCGGGACAGGGGGACCCTTACGAGCAGTACTTC.

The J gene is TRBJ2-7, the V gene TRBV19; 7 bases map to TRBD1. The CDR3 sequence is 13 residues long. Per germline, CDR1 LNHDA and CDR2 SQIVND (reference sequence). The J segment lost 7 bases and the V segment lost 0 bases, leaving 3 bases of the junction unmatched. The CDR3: CASSIEPGGEQYF. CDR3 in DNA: TGTGCCAGTAGTATAGAGCCAGGGGGTGAGCAGTACTTC.

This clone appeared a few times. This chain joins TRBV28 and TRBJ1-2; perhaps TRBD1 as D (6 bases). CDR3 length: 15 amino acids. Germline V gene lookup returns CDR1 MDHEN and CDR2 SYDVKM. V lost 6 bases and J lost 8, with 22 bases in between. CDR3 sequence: CASRVPGQPSIGYTF. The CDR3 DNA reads TGTGCCAGCAGGGTCCCGGGACAACCCTCAATAGGCTACACCTTC.

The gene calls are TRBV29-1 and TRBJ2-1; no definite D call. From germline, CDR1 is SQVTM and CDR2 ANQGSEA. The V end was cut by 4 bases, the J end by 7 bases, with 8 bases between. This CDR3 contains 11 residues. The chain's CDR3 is CSVGGSNEQFF. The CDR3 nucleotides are TGCAGCGTTGGAGGTAGTAATGAGCAGTTCTTC.

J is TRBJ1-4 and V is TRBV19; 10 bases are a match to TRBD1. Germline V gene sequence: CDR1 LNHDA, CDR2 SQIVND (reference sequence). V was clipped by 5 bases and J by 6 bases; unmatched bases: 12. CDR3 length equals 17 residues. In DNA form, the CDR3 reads TGTGCCAGTAGTCCCGGGACAGGGGTTCGTATCTATGAAAAACTGTTTTTT. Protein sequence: CASSPGTGVRIYEKLFF.